This T cell receptor (beta chain) stems from a study of blood T cells in healthy people across ages. General study points: When one million T cells were used, diversity estimates were thought to be underestimates. PBMCs went unsorted, and a conclusive naive versus antigen-experienced comparison was therefore prevented. Possibly confounding the expanded clonotype changes was the fact that donor CMV status was unknown.

The V gene lost 0 bases and the J gene lost 0 bases, with 9 bases spanning the gap. Germline-derived CDR1 and CDR2 are SGHVS and FQNEAQ. CDR3 length: 16 amino acids. A sample-barcoded 5' primer and a J-beta primer mix were used in a second PCR of about 6 to 11 cycles. TCRdb called the 5' RACE reads again in MiXCR, with one record for every CDR3 protein. Of about a million distinct CDR3 sequences listed, roughly 50% are singletons. About this clonotype itself: Its antigen is still unknown.

Isolation yielded PBMCs, at least 6.5 million per sample, in every case. The sample was blood. J is TRBJ2-4 and V is TRBV7-8; no clear D. The clonotype originates from a woman aged 55-69 years in good health. CDR3 nucleotide sequence: TGTGCCAGCAGCTTAGCCAGTACCCAAGCCAAAAACATTCAGTACTTC. Translating it yields CASSLASTQAKNIQYF.